The T cell receptor beta chain under discussion was sequenced for a study of T-cell reconstitution after alpha-beta-depleted transplantation in children. The sample holds many counts of this clonotype. Researchers prepared the TCRbeta library using unique molecular identifiers, the study reports. Via MiXCR, TCRdb re-called the PCR reads, giving one row per CDR3 protein. Among over 70,000 distinct CDR3 sequences listed, roughly 8.4% were seen once. V was clipped by 0 bases and J by 11 bases, with 22 bases between them. Germline V lookup: CDR1 SGHRS, CDR2 YFSETQ. This CDR3 region has 16 residues. This material consisted of PBMCs from the stem cell graft donor, taken from the stem cell graft. The TCR was taken from a human donor who donated a stem cell graft to a child with congenital amegakaryocytic thrombocytopenia. The J gene is TRBJ2-3, the V gene TRBV5-1, with D maybe TRBD1 (6 bases). The CDR3 nucleotides are TGCGCCAGCAGCTTGGCTCCGACAGGCGACATAGAGGGGCAGTATTTT. Amino acids: CASSLAPTGDIEGQYF.